The entry below gives a single TCR beta chain sequence along with its context. This sample was included in a study of OX40 agonist ivuxolimab in advanced cancers. Germline CDR1 MDHEN, CDR2 SYDVKM. CDR3 size: 15 residues. V gave up 6 bases and J gave up 7 bases, with 22 bases separating them. The repertoire was sequenced with immunoSEQ multiplex PCR; TCRdb's copy has only in-frame clones and lacks some. The sample includes approximately 68,000 clones, about 87% of them seen just once. The sequencing here drew on CD4+ or CD8+ T cells sorted from blood, taken in a trial of the OX40 agonist ivuxolimab. The TCR originated in an adult with an advanced solid tumor such as melanoma, head and neck, liver or kidney cancer. J is TRBJ2-7 and V is TRBV28; no clear D gene. In nucleotides, the CDR3 is TGTGCCAGCAGACAAACGGCAGGAGTCTCCAGGGAGCAGTACTTC. Translated: CASRQTAGVSREQYF. Looking up the rest from reference TRBV28 and TRBJ2-7 gives the full variable domain: DVKVTQSSRYLVKRTGEKVFLECVQDMDHENMFWYRQDPGLGLRLIYFSYDVKMKEKGDIPEGYSVSREKKERFSLILESASTNQTSMYLCASRQTAGVSREQYFGPGTRLTVT.